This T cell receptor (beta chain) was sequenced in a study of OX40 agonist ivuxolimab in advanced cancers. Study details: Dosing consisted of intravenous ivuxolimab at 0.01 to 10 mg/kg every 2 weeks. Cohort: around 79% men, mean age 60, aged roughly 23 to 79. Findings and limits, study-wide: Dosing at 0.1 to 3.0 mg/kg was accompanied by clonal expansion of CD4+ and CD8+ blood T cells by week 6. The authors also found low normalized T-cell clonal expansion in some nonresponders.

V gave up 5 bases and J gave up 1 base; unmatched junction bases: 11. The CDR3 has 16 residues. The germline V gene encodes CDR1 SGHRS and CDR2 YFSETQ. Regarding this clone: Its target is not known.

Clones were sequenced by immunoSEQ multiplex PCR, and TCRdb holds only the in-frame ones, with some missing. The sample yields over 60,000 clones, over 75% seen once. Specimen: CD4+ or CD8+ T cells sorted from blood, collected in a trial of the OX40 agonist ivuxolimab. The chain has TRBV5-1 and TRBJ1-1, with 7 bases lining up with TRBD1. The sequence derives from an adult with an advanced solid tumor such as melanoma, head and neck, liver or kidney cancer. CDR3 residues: CASSSNPGQKNTEAFF. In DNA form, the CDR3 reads TGCGCCAGCAGTTCAAATCCGGGACAGAAGAACACTGAAGCTTTCTTT. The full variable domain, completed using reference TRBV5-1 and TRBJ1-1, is KAGVTQTPRYLIKTRGQQVTLSCSPISGHRSVSWYQQTPGQGLQFLFEYFSETQRNKGNFPGRFSGRQFSNSRSEMNVSTLELGDSALYLCASSSNPGQKNTEAFFGQGTRLTVV.